Listed below are T cell receptor beta chains from one sample, sequenced in a study of T cell responses to AZD1222 COVID-19 vaccine. Sequenced by immunoSEQ multiplex PCR; TCRdb stores in-frame clones only, minus some. The sample shows about 150,000 clones, around 89% of them seen only once. This specimen consisted of peripheral blood, obtained on day 0 of AZD1222 vaccination. The receptors shown here come from an adult in good health. Each CDR3 is given with its conserved first and last residue. D genes are given only for firm matches. Part of the rows lack a size; the others show once, few, many or a class for expanded clones.

j_call: TRBJ2-1; d_call: TRBD2; v_call: TRBV19; clone_size: -; cdr3_nt: TGTGCCAGTAGTGCATTGCGGGCGGTGGGACTAGCGGGAATTCGGGCCCCCAATGAGCAGTTCTTC; cdr3_aa: CASSALRAVGLAGIRAPNEQFF
j_call: TRBJ1-5; d_call: -; v_call: TRBV19; clone_size: -; cdr3_nt: TGTGCCAGCAACTTAGCAGTCAGGGATCAGCCCCAGCATTTT; cdr3_aa: CASNLAVRDQPQHF
j_call: TRBJ2-3; d_call: -; v_call: TRBV5-1; clone_size: -; cdr3_nt: TGCGCCAGCAGCTTTGGGAGTTACACAGATACGCAGTATTTT; cdr3_aa: CASSFGSYTDTQYF
j_call: TRBJ2-7; d_call: -; v_call: TRBV28; clone_size: -; cdr3_nt: TGTGCCAGCACCGGTGACTACGAGCAGTACTTC; cdr3_aa: CASTGDYEQYF
j_call: TRBJ2-1; d_call: TRBD2; v_call: TRBV15; clone_size: -; cdr3_nt: TGTGCCACCAGCAGAGATTGGAGAACTAGCGGACTCTACAATGAGCAGTTCTTC; cdr3_aa: CATSRDWRTSGLYNEQFF
j_call: TRBJ1-2; d_call: TRBD1; v_call: TRBV25-1; clone_size: -; cdr3_nt: TGTGCCAGCAGTTGGACAGGGGATGGCTACACCTTC; cdr3_aa: CASSWTGDGYTF
j_call: TRBJ1-3; d_call: -; v_call: TRBV9; clone_size: -; cdr3_nt: TGTGCCAGCAGCGTAGAGTGGGCGTACTCTGGAAACACCATATATTTT; cdr3_aa: CASSVEWAYSGNTIYF
j_call: TRBJ2-5; d_call: -; v_call: TRBV18; clone_size: -; cdr3_nt: TGTGCCAGCTCACCACCGGAAACCCAAGAGACCCAGTACTTC; cdr3_aa: CASSPPETQETQYF
j_call: TRBJ2-3; d_call: -; v_call: TRBV5-6; clone_size: -; cdr3_nt: TGTGCCAGCAGCTTGTTGGGCAGGGTGGGAGATACGCAGTATTTT; cdr3_aa: CASSLLGRVGDTQYF
j_call: TRBJ2-7; d_call: TRBD2; v_call: TRBV9; clone_size: -; cdr3_nt: TGTGCCAGCAGCGATAGCGGGAGGGCCGCCGACGAGCAGTACTTC; cdr3_aa: CASSDSGRAADEQYF
j_call: TRBJ2-7; d_call: TRBD1; v_call: TRBV2; clone_size: -; cdr3_nt: TGTGCCAGTGGACAGGGGGAATGGGAGCAGTACTTC; cdr3_aa: CASGQGEWEQYF
j_call: TRBJ2-1; d_call: -; v_call: TRBV28; clone_size: -; cdr3_nt: TGTGCCAGCAGTTTAGCCACGGGGGCGAATGAGCAGTTCTTC; cdr3_aa: CASSLATGANEQFF
j_call: TRBJ2-1; d_call: TRBD2; v_call: TRBV5-6; clone_size: -; cdr3_nt: TGTGCCAGCAGCTTAGCAGCTAGCGGGAGGTATCAGTGCAATGAGCAGTTCTTC; cdr3_aa: CASSLAASGRYQCNEQFF
j_call: TRBJ2-5; d_call: TRBD2; v_call: TRBV7-3; clone_size: -; cdr3_nt: TGTGCCAGCAGCCGTACTAGCGGTTCAGAGACCCAGTACTTC; cdr3_aa: CASSRTSGSETQYF
j_call: TRBJ2-1; d_call: TRBD2; v_call: TRBV19; clone_size: -; cdr3_nt: TGTGCCAGTAACCCTAGCGGGAGGCCTACTTACAATGAGCAGTTCTTC; cdr3_aa: CASNPSGRPTYNEQFF
j_call: TRBJ1-6; d_call: TRBD1; v_call: TRBV7-2; clone_size: -; cdr3_nt: TGTGCCAGCAGCCCTGGCCCAGGGACAGGGGGCATATCACCCCTCCACTTT; cdr3_aa: CASSPGPGTGGISPLHF
j_call: TRBJ1-1; d_call: TRBD1; v_call: TRBV9; clone_size: -; cdr3_nt: TGTGCCAGCAGCATCGGAGACAGGGCAGGGCGCACTGAAGCTTTCTTT; cdr3_aa: CASSIGDRAGRTEAFF
j_call: TRBJ2-1; d_call: -; v_call: TRBV9; clone_size: -; cdr3_nt: TGTGCCAGCAGCCTTTCGCTCGTCAATGAGCAGTTCTTC; cdr3_aa: CASSLSLVNEQFF
j_call: TRBJ2-7; d_call: -; v_call: TRBV7-2; clone_size: -; cdr3_nt: TGTGCCAGCAGCTTAGCGTCGGTAGGGGGCTACGAGCAGTACTTC; cdr3_aa: CASSLASVGGYEQYF
j_call: TRBJ2-2; d_call: -; v_call: TRBV7-3; clone_size: once; cdr3_nt: TGTGCCAGCAGGGGAACCGGGGAGCTGTTTTTT; cdr3_aa: CASRGTGELFF
j_call: TRBJ1-1; d_call: TRBD1; v_call: TRBV18; clone_size: once; cdr3_nt: TGTGCCAGCTCACCTCGGTTGGACAGGGTTACTGAAGCTTTCTTT; cdr3_aa: CASSPRLDRVTEAFF
j_call: TRBJ1-1; d_call: -; v_call: TRBV2; clone_size: -; cdr3_nt: TGTGCCAGCATCGAGTGGGGCGTGAACACTGAAGCTTTCTTT; cdr3_aa: CASIEWGVNTEAFF
j_call: TRBJ1-2; d_call: -; v_call: TRBV7-3; clone_size: -; cdr3_nt: TGTGCCAGCAGCTTAACGTACGATGGTGGCTACACCTTC; cdr3_aa: CASSLTYDGGYTF
j_call: TRBJ2-7; d_call: -; v_call: TRBV6-5; clone_size: -; cdr3_nt: TGTGCCAGCAGTTCATACAGGGGAGGGAAGTACTTC; cdr3_aa: CASSSYRGGKYF
j_call: TRBJ2-5; d_call: TRBD1; v_call: TRBV19; clone_size: -; cdr3_nt: TGTGCCAGTGCACGCCCCCCAGGGGGCGGAGAGACCCAGTACTTC; cdr3_aa: CASARPPGGGETQYF
j_call: TRBJ1-1; d_call: -; v_call: TRBV11-2; clone_size: -; cdr3_nt: TGTGCCAGCATTTATCGGGGGACCACTGAAGCTTTCTTT; cdr3_aa: CASIYRGTTEAFF
j_call: TRBJ2-7; d_call: TRBD1; v_call: TRBV5-4; clone_size: once; cdr3_nt: TGTGCCAGCAGCCACAGACAGGGGTTCTACGAGCAGTACTTC; cdr3_aa: CASSHRQGFYEQYF
j_call: TRBJ2-3; d_call: TRBD2; v_call: TRBV5-1; clone_size: -; cdr3_nt: TGCGCCAGCAGCTTGACTAGCGGAAGCACAGATACGCAGTATTTT; cdr3_aa: CASSLTSGSTDTQYF
j_call: TRBJ2-7; d_call: -; v_call: TRBV20-1; clone_size: -; cdr3_nt: TGCAGTGCTAGTAGTCGGGCCCCCTACGAGCAGTACTTC; cdr3_aa: CSASSRAPYEQYF
j_call: TRBJ2-3; d_call: TRBD1; v_call: TRBV10-3; clone_size: once; cdr3_nt: TGTGCCATCAGTGGAGACCCGGGACAGGGATATTCAGATACGCAGTATTTT; cdr3_aa: CAISGDPGQGYSDTQYF
j_call: TRBJ1-2; d_call: TRBD1; v_call: TRBV14; clone_size: -; cdr3_nt: TGTGCCAGCAGCCAACCAGACAGGGGGTCCTTC; cdr3_aa: CASSQPDRGSF
j_call: TRBJ1-6; d_call: -; v_call: TRBV7-9; clone_size: -; cdr3_nt: TGTGCCAGCAGCCCAGGAGGGGGGAATAATTCACCCCTCCACTTT; cdr3_aa: CASSPGGGNNSPLHF
j_call: TRBJ2-1; d_call: -; v_call: TRBV6-6; clone_size: few; cdr3_nt: TGTGCCAGCAGTTACGAGGAACCCTACAATGAGCAGTTCTTC; cdr3_aa: CASSYEEPYNEQFF
j_call: TRBJ1-3; d_call: -; v_call: TRBV28; clone_size: -; cdr3_nt: TGTGCCAGCATCCTAGGCTCTGGAAACACCATATATTTT; cdr3_aa: CASILGSGNTIYF
j_call: TRBJ2-2; d_call: -; v_call: TRBV15; clone_size: -; cdr3_nt: TGTGCCACCAGCAGAGAAGTGAACACCGGGGAGCTGTTTTTT; cdr3_aa: CATSREVNTGELFF
j_call: TRBJ1-1; d_call: -; v_call: TRBV5-5; clone_size: -; cdr3_nt: TGTGCCAGCAGCTTGGTTCACAGGAGGGACACTGAAGCTTTCTTT; cdr3_aa: CASSLVHRRDTEAFF
j_call: TRBJ1-1; d_call: -; v_call: TRBV18; clone_size: -; cdr3_nt: TGTGCCAGCTCACTACAAACGGGGCACACTGAAGCTTTCTTT; cdr3_aa: CASSLQTGHTEAFF
j_call: TRBJ1-2; d_call: -; v_call: TRBV6-6; clone_size: -; cdr3_nt: TGTGCCAGCAGTCGACCCCCGGGGACCACGGGTGGCTACACCTTC; cdr3_aa: CASSRPPGTTGGYTF
j_call: TRBJ2-6; d_call: -; v_call: TRBV10-3; clone_size: -; cdr3_nt: TGTGCCACCCGCGGTTCTGGGGCCAACGTCCTGACTTTC; cdr3_aa: CATRGSGANVLTF
j_call: TRBJ2-7; d_call: -; v_call: TRBV6-2/TRBV6-3; clone_size: -; cdr3_nt: TGTGCCAGCAGTTACCGGCGGGACCCCCTTTACGAGCAGTACTTC; cdr3_aa: CASSYRRDPLYEQYF
j_call: TRBJ1-2; d_call: TRBD1; v_call: TRBV4-1; clone_size: -; cdr3_nt: TGCGCCAGCAGCCCAATCGGACAGGGGACAGGAGAAGCTGGCTACACCTTC; cdr3_aa: CASSPIGQGTGEAGYTF
j_call: TRBJ1-2; d_call: -; v_call: TRBV9; clone_size: -; cdr3_nt: TGTGCCAGCAGCGCGAACTCAGGGGAAAGTGGCTACACCTTC; cdr3_aa: CASSANSGESGYTF
j_call: TRBJ2-1; d_call: TRBD2; v_call: TRBV2; clone_size: -; cdr3_nt: TGTGCCAGCAGTGAGAGAACCGGGACTACTTCCTACAATGAGCAGTTCTTC; cdr3_aa: CASSERTGTTSYNEQFF
j_call: TRBJ2-7; d_call: -; v_call: TRBV28; clone_size: -; cdr3_nt: TGTGCCAGCAGCTCCGTACGGTCCGAGCAGTACTTC; cdr3_aa: CASSSVRSEQYF
j_call: TRBJ2-5; d_call: TRBD2; v_call: TRBV19; clone_size: -; cdr3_nt: TGTGCCAGTAGAGGACTAGCGGGAGAGACCCAGTACTTC; cdr3_aa: CASRGLAGETQYF
j_call: TRBJ2-7; d_call: TRBD1; v_call: TRBV11-3; clone_size: -; cdr3_nt: TGTGCCAGCAGCCTTGCACAAACAGGGGGACAGTACTTC; cdr3_aa: CASSLAQTGGQYF
j_call: TRBJ1-1; d_call: -; v_call: TRBV7-9; clone_size: -; cdr3_nt: TGTGCCAGCAGCTTAGTAGGTGGCCGCAGGACTGAAGCTTTCTTT; cdr3_aa: CASSLVGGRRTEAFF
j_call: TRBJ2-7; d_call: -; v_call: TRBV5-3; clone_size: -; cdr3_nt: TGTGCCAGAAGCCTCTCTAGAGGCCATCCCTACGAGCAGTACTTC; cdr3_aa: CARSLSRGHPYEQYF
j_call: TRBJ1-2; d_call: -; v_call: TRBV5-1; clone_size: -; cdr3_nt: TGCGCCAGCAGCTTGGCTGAGAACTATGGCTACACCTTC; cdr3_aa: CASSLAENYGYTF
j_call: TRBJ2-7; d_call: -; v_call: TRBV7-2; clone_size: -; cdr3_nt: TGTGCCAGCAGCTTAGACAGGGTCAACGAGCAGTACTTC; cdr3_aa: CASSLDRVNEQYF
j_call: TRBJ2-7; d_call: -; v_call: TRBV28; clone_size: -; cdr3_nt: TGTGCCAGCAGTTCCCCAAGATGGCAGGGGAGTTACGAGCAGTACTTC; cdr3_aa: CASSSPRWQGSYEQYF
j_call: TRBJ2-1; d_call: -; v_call: TRBV21-1; clone_size: -; cdr3_nt: TGTGCCAGCAGCGATAGAGACGGGAGTAGGCGCTACAATGAGCAGTTCTTC; cdr3_aa: CASSDRDGSRRYNEQFF
j_call: TRBJ1-2; d_call: -; v_call: TRBV18; clone_size: -; cdr3_nt: TGTGCCAGCTCACCGCAAGAATTGGGGGGCTACACCTTC; cdr3_aa: CASSPQELGGYTF
j_call: TRBJ1-5; d_call: -; v_call: TRBV11-2; clone_size: -; cdr3_nt: TGTGCCAGCAGCTTTAACAGCAATCAGCCCCAGCATTTT; cdr3_aa: CASSFNSNQPQHF
j_call: TRBJ1-4; d_call: TRBD1; v_call: TRBV27; clone_size: -; cdr3_nt: TGTGCCAGCAGTTTAAGAGAGGGGGCGCCGGGAGAAAAACTGTTTTTT; cdr3_aa: CASSLREGAPGEKLFF
j_call: TRBJ2-3; d_call: -; v_call: TRBV7-3; clone_size: once; cdr3_nt: TGTGCCAGCAGCCCCTCCCGACCGGGCACAGATACGCAGTATTTT; cdr3_aa: CASSPSRPGTDTQYF
j_call: TRBJ2-2; d_call: TRBD1; v_call: TRBV5-4; clone_size: -; cdr3_nt: TGTGCCAGCAGCGCGACACAGGGGGCCGGGGAGCTGTTTTTT; cdr3_aa: CASSATQGAGELFF
j_call: TRBJ1-5; d_call: -; v_call: TRBV28; clone_size: -; cdr3_nt: TGTGCCAGCAGGGACTACAATCAGCCCCAGCATTTT; cdr3_aa: CASRDYNQPQHF
j_call: TRBJ2-5; d_call: -; v_call: TRBV7-9; clone_size: -; cdr3_nt: TGTGCCAGCAGCTTAGCCCTAGCGCAGGGAGGGACCCAGTACTTC; cdr3_aa: CASSLALAQGGTQYF